This entry is about one T cell receptor beta chain. Its antigen is not known. This sample stems from a study of T cell responses to AZD1222 COVID-19 vaccine. Points from the study as a whole: Dominant CD4 TCR responses targeted spike regions 160-218 and 743-854. An increase in Spike-specific TCR breadth and depth was observed after two AZD1222 doses. Repertoire sampling occurred only after the peak T cell response. Seropositive at baseline were only 5 to 7 AZD1222 recipients.

Clones were read by immunoSEQ multiplex PCR, and TCRdb kept only the in-frame ones, dropping some. The data contain about 150,000 clones, about 91% of them singletons. Sequences were derived from peripheral blood, sampled 28 days after the second AZD1222 dose. The sequence derives from an adult who received the AZD1222 COVID-19 vaccine.

The CDR3: CASRSEGVGETQYF. The DNA for the CDR3 is TGTGCCAGCAGATCTGAGGGGGTTGGGGAGACCCAGTACTTC. This rearrangement joins TRBV2 to TRBJ2-5; D is possibly TRBD1 (6 bases). Trimming took 6 bases from V and 5 from J, leaving 16 bases between them. The CDR3 contains 14 residues. Germline CDR1 and CDR2: SNHLY and FYNNEI.